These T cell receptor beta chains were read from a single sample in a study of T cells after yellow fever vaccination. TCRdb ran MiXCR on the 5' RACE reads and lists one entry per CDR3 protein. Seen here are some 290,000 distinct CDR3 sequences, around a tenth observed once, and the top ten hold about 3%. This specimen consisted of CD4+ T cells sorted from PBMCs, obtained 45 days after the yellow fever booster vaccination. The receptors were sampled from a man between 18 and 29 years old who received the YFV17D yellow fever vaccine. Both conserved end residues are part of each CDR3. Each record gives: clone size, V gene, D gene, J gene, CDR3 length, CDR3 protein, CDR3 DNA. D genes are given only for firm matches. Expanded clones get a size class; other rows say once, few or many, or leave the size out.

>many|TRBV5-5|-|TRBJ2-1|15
CASSLAPGAYNEQFF
TGTGCCAGCAGCTTGGCCCCGGGTGCCTACAATGAGCAGTTCTTC
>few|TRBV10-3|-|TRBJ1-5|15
CAISDWAGSDQPQHF
TGTGCCATCAGTGACTGGGCAGGGTCTGATCAGCCCCAGCATTTT
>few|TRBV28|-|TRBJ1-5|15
CASSPPGLLNQPQHF
TGTGCCAGCAGCCCACCAGGGTTGCTCAATCAGCCCCAGCATTTT
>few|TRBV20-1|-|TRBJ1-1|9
CGASSEAFF
TGCGGGGCCTCGAGTGAAGCTTTCTTT
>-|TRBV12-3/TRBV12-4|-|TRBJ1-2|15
CASSPGGGRGYGYTF
TGTGCCAGCAGCCCGGGCGGGGGGCGCGGCTATGGCTACACCTTC
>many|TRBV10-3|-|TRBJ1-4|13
CAISERGSEKLFF
TGTGCCATCAGTGAGAGGGGGTCGGAAAAACTGTTTTTT
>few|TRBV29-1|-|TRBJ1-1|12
CSVGDGGTEAFF
TGCAGCGTTGGGGACGGCGGCACTGAAGCTTTCTTT
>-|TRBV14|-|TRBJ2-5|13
CASSQRQKETQYF
TGTGCCAGCAGCCAGAGGCAGAAAGAGACCCAGTACTTC
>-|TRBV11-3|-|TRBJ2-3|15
CASSSVWGGTDTQYF
TGTGCCAGCAGCTCCGTTTGGGGCGGCACAGATACGCAGTATTTT
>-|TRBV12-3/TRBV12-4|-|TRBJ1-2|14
CASSLFPGNYGYTF
TGTGCCAGCAGTTTGTTTCCAGGGAACTATGGCTACACCTTC
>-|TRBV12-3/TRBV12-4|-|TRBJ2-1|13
CASSWDTHNEQFF
TGTGCCAGCAGTTGGGACACTCACAATGAGCAGTTCTTC
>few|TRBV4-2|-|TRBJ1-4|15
CASSRGSRNDEKLFF
TGTGCCAGCAGCCGAGGGTCCAGGAACGATGAAAAACTGTTTTTT
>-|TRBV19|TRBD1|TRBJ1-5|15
CASSPRQGPGQPQHF
TGTGCCAGTAGTCCGCGACAGGGTCCCGGTCAGCCCCAGCATTTT
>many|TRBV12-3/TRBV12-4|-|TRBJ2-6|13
CASMNSGANVLTF
TGTGCCAGCATGAACTCTGGGGCCAACGTCCTGACTTTC
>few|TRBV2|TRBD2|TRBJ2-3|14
CASSVTSGTDTQYF
TGTGCCAGCAGTGTGACTAGCGGGACAGATACGCAGTATTTT
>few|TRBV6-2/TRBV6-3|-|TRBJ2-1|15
CASSYGQDPYNEQFF
TGTGCCAGCAGTTACGGGCAGGACCCCTACAATGAGCAGTTCTTC
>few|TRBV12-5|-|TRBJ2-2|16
CASGLVLTSLGGELFF
TGTGCTAGTGGTTTGGTACTTACTAGTTTAGGCGGGGAGCTGTTTTTT
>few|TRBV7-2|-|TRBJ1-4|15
CASSLEGGRLEKLFF
TGTGCCAGCAGCTTAGAAGGTGGCCGACTTGAAAAACTGTTTTTT
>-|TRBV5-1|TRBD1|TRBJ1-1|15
CASSLDGRGIAEAFF
TGCGCCAGCAGCTTGGATGGCAGGGGGATAGCTGAAGCTTTCTTT
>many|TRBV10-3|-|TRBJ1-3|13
CATRPRIGNTIYF
TGTGCCACCCGCCCAAGAATCGGGAACACCATATATTTT
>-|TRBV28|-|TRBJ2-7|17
CASSLYRGISGSYEQYF
TGTGCCAGCAGTTTATATAGAGGGATATCGGGGTCCTACGAGCAGTACTTC
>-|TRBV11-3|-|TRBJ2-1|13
CASSYGAWNEQFF
TGTGCCAGCAGCTACGGGGCCTGGAATGAGCAGTTCTTC
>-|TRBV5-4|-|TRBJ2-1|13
CASSLATGAEQFF
TGTGCCAGCAGCTTGGCAACGGGGGCTGAGCAGTTCTTC
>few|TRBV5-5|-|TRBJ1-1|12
CASSLSQAETFF
TGTGCCAGCAGCTTGTCGCAAGCTGAGACTTTCTTT
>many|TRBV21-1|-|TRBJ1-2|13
CASPQGGNYGYTF
TGTGCCAGCCCGCAGGGAGGTAACTATGGCTACACCTTC
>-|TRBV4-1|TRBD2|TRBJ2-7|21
CASSRLILGLAGGTSSYEQYF
TGCGCCAGCAGCCGCTTGATTCTGGGACTAGCGGGGGGTACTAGCTCCTACGAGCAGTACTTC
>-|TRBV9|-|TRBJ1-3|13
CASSPHGGNTIYF
TGTGCCAGCAGCCCCCACGGGGGAAACACCATATATTTT
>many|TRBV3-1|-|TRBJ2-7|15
CASSQERGWSYEQYF
TGTGCCAGCAGCCAAGAAAGAGGGTGGAGCTACGAGCAGTACTTC
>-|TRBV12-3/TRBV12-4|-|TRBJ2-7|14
CASSFKGGSYEQYF
TGTGCCAGCAGTTTCAAAGGGGGAAGCTACGAGCAGTACTTC
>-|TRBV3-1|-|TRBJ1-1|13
CASSQKGMSEAFF
TGTGCCAGCAGCCAGAAGGGGATGTCTGAAGCTTTCTTT
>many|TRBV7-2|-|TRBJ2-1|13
CASTPTPGNEQFF
TGTGCCAGCACCCCAACCCCAGGGAATGAGCAGTTCTTC
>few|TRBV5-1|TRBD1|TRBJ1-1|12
CASSLDRVSAFF
TGCGCCAGCAGCTTAGACAGGGTGTCAGCTTTCTTT
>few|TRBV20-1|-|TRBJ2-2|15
CSAEVRAGGTGELFF
TGCAGTGCGGAGGTCAGGGCGGGCGGAACCGGGGAGCTGTTTTTT
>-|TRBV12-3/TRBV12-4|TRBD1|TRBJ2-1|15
CASSFAGQGANEQFF
TGTGCCAGCAGTTTTGCGGGACAGGGGGCAAATGAGCAGTTCTTC
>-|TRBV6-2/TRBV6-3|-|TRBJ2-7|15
CASSFQGTLSYEQYF
TGTGCCAGCAGCTTCCAGGGGACTCTCTCCTACGAGCAGTACTTC
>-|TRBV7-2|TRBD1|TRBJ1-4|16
CASSRDSTSPNEKLFF
TGTGCCAGCAGCCGGGACAGTACCTCACCTAATGAAAAACTGTTTTTT
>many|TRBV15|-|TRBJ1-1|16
CATSRGDLAENTEAFF
TGTGCCACCAGCAGAGGGGACCTAGCGGAGAACACTGAAGCTTTCTTT
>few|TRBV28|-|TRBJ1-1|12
CASSGTLTEAFF
TGTGCCAGCAGTGGAACCCTCACTGAAGCTTTCTTT
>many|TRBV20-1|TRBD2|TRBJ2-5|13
CSRIGGAGETQYF
TGCAGTCGAATCGGGGGGGCCGGAGAGACCCAGTACTTC
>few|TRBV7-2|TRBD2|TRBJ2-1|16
CASSLVPLAGGNEQFF
TGTGCCAGCAGCTTAGTCCCGCTAGCGGGGGGTAATGAGCAGTTCTTC
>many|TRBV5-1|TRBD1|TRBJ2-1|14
CASSQLGQGNEQFF
TGCGCCAGCAGCCAACTGGGACAGGGCAATGAGCAGTTCTTC
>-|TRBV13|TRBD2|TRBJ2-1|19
CASSLVSPLAGGPYNEQFF
TGTGCCAGCAGCTTAGTATCCCCCTTAGCGGGGGGGCCCTACAATGAGCAGTTCTTC
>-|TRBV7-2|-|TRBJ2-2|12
CASSLFGRELFF
TGTGCCAGCAGCTTATTTGGACGGGAGCTGTTTTTT
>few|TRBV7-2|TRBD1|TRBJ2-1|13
CASSPRQGGEQFF
TGTGCCAGCAGTCCAAGACAGGGCGGTGAGCAGTTCTTC
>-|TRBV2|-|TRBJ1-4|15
CASSDVGATNEKLFF
TGTGCCAGCAGTGATGTAGGGGCAACTAATGAAAAACTGTTTTTT
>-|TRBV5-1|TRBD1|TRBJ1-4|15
CASSLTGTGYEKLFF
TGCGCCAGCAGCTTGACCGGGACAGGGTACGAAAAACTGTTTTTT
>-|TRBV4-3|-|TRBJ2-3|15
CASSQDTLDEDTQYF
TGCGCCAGCAGCCAAGATACGCTAGATGAAGATACGCAGTATTTT
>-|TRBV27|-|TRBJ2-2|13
CASSWAAAGELFF
TGTGCCAGCAGTTGGGCGGCGGCCGGGGAGCTGTTTTTT
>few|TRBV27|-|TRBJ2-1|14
CASSLSPSYNEQFF
TGTGCCAGCAGTTTAAGTCCCTCGTACAATGAGCAGTTCTTC
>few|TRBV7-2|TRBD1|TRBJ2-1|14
CASIPDRAYNEQFF
TGTGCCAGCATCCCGGACAGGGCATACAATGAGCAGTTCTTC
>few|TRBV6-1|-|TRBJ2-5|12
CASTVFQETQYF
TGTGCCAGCACGGTATTTCAAGAGACCCAGTACTTC
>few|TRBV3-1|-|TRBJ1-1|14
CASSQQRGGTEAFF
TGTGCCAGCAGCCAGCAGCGGGGAGGCACTGAAGCTTTCTTT
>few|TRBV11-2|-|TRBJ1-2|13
CASSRTVNYGYTF
TGTGCCAGCAGCCGTACAGTTAACTATGGCTACACCTTC
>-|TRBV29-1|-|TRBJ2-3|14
CSVGRGQTTDTQYF
TGCAGCGTTGGCCGCGGACAGACCACAGATACGCAGTATTTT
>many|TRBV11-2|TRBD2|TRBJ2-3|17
CASSETYGGGPTDTQYF
TGTGCCAGCAGCGAAACCTACGGGGGGGGCCCCACAGATACGCAGTATTTT